A single sample is the source of the 15 T cell receptor beta chains below, sequenced in a study of shared clonotypes between healthy human individuals. Only in-frame clones appear in the TCRdb table, and some are missing; sequencing was by immunoSEQ multiplex PCR. The table lists roughly 2,500,000 clones, approximately 93% of them singletons. Sequencing was done on a sample of naive CD4+ T cells from PBMCs. The subset was: CD45RA+ positively selected. These receptors came from a man aged 18 to 30 in good health. Some clones in this sample may be carry-over from other donors' samples.

The V gene is TRBV6-5, the J gene TRBJ1-1, with D maybe TRBD1 (6 bases). V was cut by 7 bases and J by 5 bases, with 17 bases left in between. In germline, CDR1 is MNHEY, CDR2 SVGAGI. This CDR3 has 14 residues. The CDR3 nucleotides read TGTGCCAGCACCTCAGGGACATTGTTGACTGAAGCTTTCTTT. Translated: CASTSGTLLTEAFF.

The chain joins TRBV2 to TRBJ1-5, with unresolved D. The CDR3 is 13 amino acids. Trimming left V 4 bases short and J 5 bases short, with 9 bases between. The germline gives CDR1 SNHLY, CDR2 FYNNEI. The CDR3, as DNA: TGTGCCAGCAGTGGGTCACGGGATCAGCCCCAGCATTTT. Its protein product is CASSGSRDQPQHF.

This chain joins TRBV5-5 and TRBJ1-1, with D hard to call. Trimming took 0 bases from V and 4 from J, leaving 4 bases between them. This CDR3 has 12 amino acids. Germline V gene sequence: CDR1 SGHKS, CDR2 YYEKEE (reference sequence). The CDR3, as DNA: TGTGCCAGCAGCTTGGTCGGCACTGAAGCTTTCTTT. As protein: CASSLVGTEAFF.

The rearrangement uses TRBV28 and TRBJ1-1, with 10 bases identical to TRBD1. With V trimmed by 2 bases and J by 7 bases, 10 bases remained unmatched. The CDR3 contains 16 residues. Looked up from germline, CDR1 is MDHEN and CDR2 is SYDVKM. The CDR3 DNA follows: TGTGCCAGCAGTTTACCGGTCGGGACAGGGGCGGTTGAAGCTTTCTTT. Protein: CASSLPVGTGAVEAFF.

This chain uses TRBV2 with TRBJ2-7, with D maybe TRBD1 (6 bases). V lost 11 bases to trimming and J lost 3 bases, with 17 bases between them. The CDR3 spans 13 residues. Per the germline V gene, CDR1 is SNHLY and CDR2 is FYNNEI. The CDR3 here is CAGATGPHYEQYF. The DNA for the CDR3 is TGTGCCGGCGCGACAGGTCCGCACTACGAGCAGTACTTC. Full variable domain (missing parts from reference TRBV2 and TRBJ2-7): EPEVTQTPSHQVTQMGQEVILRCVPISNHLYFYWYRQILGQKVEFLVSFYNNEISEKSEIFDDQFSVERPDGSNFTLKIRSTKLEDSAMYFCAGATGPHYEQYFGPGTRLTVT.

V and J are TRBV30 and TRBJ2-5; 7 nucleotides align to TRBD1. Gene TRBJ2-7 matches the end of the DNA better, so the J call may be wrong. The CDR3 consists of 12 residues. Germline lookup yields CDR1 GTSNPN and CDR2 SVGIG (reference sequence). The CDR3 here is CAWGRDSYEQYF. The CDR3 nucleotides read TGTGCCTGGGGCCGGGACAGCTACGAGCAGTACTTC.

The chain recombines TRBV15 with TRBJ1-4; maybe TRBD1 (5 bases). The CDR3 has 15 residues. Germline loops: CDR1 LNHNV, CDR2 YYDKDF (reference sequence). With 0 bases removed from V and 8 bases from J, the gap between germline ends came to 13 bases. In DNA form, the CDR3 reads TGTGCCACCAGCAGAGATCTACCCAGGGCGGAAAAACTGTTTTTT. This translates into CATSRDLPRAEKLFF.

The rearrangement links TRBV5-1 to TRBJ2-5, with 7 bases matching TRBD2. The J call may be faulty, since TRBJ2-7 better matches the DNA end. The CDR3 is 14 amino acids. The germline V gene has CDR1 SGHRS and CDR2 YFSETQ. CDR3 residues: CASSLDGGNYEQYF. As DNA, the CDR3 is TGCGCCAGCAGCTTGGACGGGGGGAACTACGAGCAGTACTTC.

The genes are TRBV25-1 and TRBJ2-1; 9 nucleotides agree with TRBD2. The CDR3 consists of 15 residues. The V and J ends lost 2 bases and 7 bases, in that order; junction bases with no gene match: 6. Germline V gene sequence: CDR1 MGHDK, CDR2 SYGVNS. The CDR3 spells CASSEAGGPMNEQFF. As DNA, the CDR3 is TGTGCCAGCAGTGAAGCGGGAGGGCCGATGAATGAGCAGTTCTTC. Full variable domain (rest looked up from reference TRBV25-1 and TRBJ2-1): EADIYQTPRYLVIGTGKKITLECSQTMGHDKMYWYQQDPGMELHLIHYSYGVNSTEKGDLSSESTVSRIRTEHFPLTLESARPSHTSQYLCASSEAGGPMNEQFFGPGTRLTVL.

CDR3 sequence: CASSSSGRAKGDTQYF. CDR3 DNA: TGTGCCAGCAGCTCTAGCGGGAGGGCCAAGGGGGATACGCAGTATTTT. The V and J genes are TRBV13 and TRBJ2-3; TRBD2 aligns across 12 bases. This CDR3 region has 16 residues. The germline gives CDR1 PRHDT, CDR2 FYEKMQ (reference sequence). V dropped 4 bases and J dropped 6; count of bases not matched to a gene: 8.

The rearrangement joins TRBV15 to TRBJ2-4, with TRBD2 matching over 9 bases. Germline CDR1 and CDR2: LNHNV and YYDKDF (reference sequence). The V gene end was trimmed by 3 bases and the J gene end by 8 bases; junction bases not matched to a gene: 14. The length of the CDR3 is 17 residues. This CDR3 reads CATSSPLEAAGGHIQYF. CDR3 nucleotide sequence: TGTGCCACCAGCAGTCCCCTCGAGGCAGCGGGAGGACACATTCAGTACTTC.

This clone is a singleton in its sample. V gene TRBV25-1 combines with J gene TRBJ2-4; D is uncertain. V lost 1 base and J 2 bases, leaving 6 bases between the germline ends. Germline CDR1 is MGHDK and CDR2 is SYGVNS. The CDR3 contains 14 residues. The CDR3 nucleotides read TGTGCCAGCAGTGAATTAGGCCCCAAAAACATTCAGTACTTC. Amino acid sequence: CASSELGPKNIQYF.

This sequence joins TRBV2 and TRBJ2-5, with 12 bases aligning to TRBD2. Germline CDR1 is SNHLY and CDR2 is FYNNEI. The ends lost 6 bases at V and 5 bases at J; junction bases unmatched: 4. CDR3 length: 14 residues. As DNA, the CDR3 is TGTGCCAGCAGGAGACTAGCGGGAGTGGAGACCCAGTACTTC. Its translation is CASRRLAGVETQYF.

About this clone itself: Other DNA sequences within the sample encode an identical CDR3. This chain uses TRBV9 with TRBJ2-7, with D maybe TRBD2 (6 bases). V lost 3 bases to trimming and J lost 3 bases, with 13 bases between them. CDR1 and CDR2 from the germline V gene are SGDLS and YYNGEE. The CDR3 covers 14 residues. CDR3 protein: CASSGTLGGYEQYF. CDR3 coding DNA: TGTGCCAGCAGCGGGACTCTGGGGGGCTACGAGCAGTACTTC.

The genes are TRBV7-8 and TRBJ2-3; weak D call: TRBD1 (6 bases). The CDR3 totals 14 residues. V was cut by 5 bases and J by 0 bases, with 9 bases left in between. Per the germline V gene, CDR1 is SGHVS and CDR2 is FQNEAQ. The DNA of the CDR3 is TGTGCCAGCAGCGGGACAACCAGCACAGATACGCAGTATTTT. Amino acids: CASSGTTSTDTQYF.